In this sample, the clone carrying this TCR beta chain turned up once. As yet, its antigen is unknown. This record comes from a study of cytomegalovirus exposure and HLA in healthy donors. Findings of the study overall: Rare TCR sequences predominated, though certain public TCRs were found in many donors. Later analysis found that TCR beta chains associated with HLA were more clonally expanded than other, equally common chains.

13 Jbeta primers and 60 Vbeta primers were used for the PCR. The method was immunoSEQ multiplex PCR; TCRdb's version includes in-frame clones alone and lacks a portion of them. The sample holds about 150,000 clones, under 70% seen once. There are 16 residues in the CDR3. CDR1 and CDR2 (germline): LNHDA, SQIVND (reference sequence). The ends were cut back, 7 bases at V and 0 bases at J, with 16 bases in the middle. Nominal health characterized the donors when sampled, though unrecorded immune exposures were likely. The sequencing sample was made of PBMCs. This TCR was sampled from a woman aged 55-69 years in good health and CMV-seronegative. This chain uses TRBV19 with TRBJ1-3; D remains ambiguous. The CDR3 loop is CASTDRTPSSGNTIYF. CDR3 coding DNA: TGTGCCAGTACTGACCGGACTCCAAGCTCTGGAAACACCATATATTTT.